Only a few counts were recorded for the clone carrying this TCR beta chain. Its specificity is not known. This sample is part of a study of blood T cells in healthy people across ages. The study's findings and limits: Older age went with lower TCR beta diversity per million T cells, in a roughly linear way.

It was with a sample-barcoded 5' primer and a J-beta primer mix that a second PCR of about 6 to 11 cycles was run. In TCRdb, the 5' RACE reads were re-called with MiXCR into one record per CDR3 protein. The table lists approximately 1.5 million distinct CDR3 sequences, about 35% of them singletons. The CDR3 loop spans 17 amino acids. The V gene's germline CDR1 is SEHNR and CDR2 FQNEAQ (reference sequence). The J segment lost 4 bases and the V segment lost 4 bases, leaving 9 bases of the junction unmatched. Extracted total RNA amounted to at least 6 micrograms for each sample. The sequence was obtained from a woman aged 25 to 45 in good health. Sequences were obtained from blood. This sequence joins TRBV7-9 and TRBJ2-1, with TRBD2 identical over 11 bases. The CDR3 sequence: CASSSGFLAGGYNEQFF. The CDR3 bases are TGTGCCAGCAGCTCTGGATTTCTAGCGGGGGGTTACAATGAGCAGTTCTTC.